The 30 T cell receptor beta chains in this list originate from one sample, sequenced in a study of CD4 T cells in relation to SARS-CoV-2 and coronaviruses. These TCRs' antigens remain unknown. Repertoires were generated with immunoSEQ multiplex PCR, while TCRdb's copy carries only in-frame clones and drops some. The table records tens of thousands of clones, approximately 80% of them present only once. Sample: naive CD4+ T cells from PBMCs, cultured in vitro. Stated subset: naive CD4+ T cells isolated by negative enrichment. The receptors derive from an adult with COVID-19.

The rearrangement joins TRBV28 to TRBJ2-3; D remains ambiguous. The CDR3 totals 14 residues. CDR1 MDHEN and CDR2 SYDVKM come from the germline V gene. Trimming removed 4 bases from V and 4 bases from J, with 12 bases in between. The CDR3 region has the DNA TGTGCCAGCAGTTCGACCCCAAAGGCAGATACGCAGTATTTT. Residues: CASSSTPKADTQYF.

The V call is TRBV6-5, the J call TRBJ2-3; 8 nucleotides agree with TRBD2. V lost 0 bases, J lost 0 bases, and 2 bases stayed unmatched. CDR1 and CDR2 (germline): MNHEY, SVGAGI. This CDR3 spans 16 amino acids. The CDR3 reads CASSYSSGISTDTQYF. For the CDR3, the DNA is TGTGCCAGCAGTTACTCTAGCGGGATTAGCACAGATACGCAGTATTTT.

This clone was detected only once. The CDR3 sequence: CASSSSNRARWETQYF. CDR3 DNA sequence: TGTGCCAGCAGTTCGTCAAACAGGGCACGGTGGGAGACCCAGTACTTC. This chain joins TRBV28 and TRBJ2-5; TRBD1 might be the D (6 bases). Germline CDR1 reads MDHEN; CDR2 reads SYDVKM. This CDR3 is 16 amino acids long. Trimming left V 4 bases short and J 5 bases short, with 20 bases between.

This chain connects TRBV3-1 (or the pseudogene TRBV3-2) to TRBJ1-3, with D perhaps TRBD1 (5 bases). Deletions cut 2 bases from V and 2 bases from J, with 25 bases between. Germline CDR1 and CDR2: LGHDT and YNNKEL (reference sequence). The CDR3 runs to 20 residues. CDR3 DNA sequence: TGTGCCAGCAGCCAATACGTCGGCGCTCTCGCCGGGACGACTGGAAACACCATATATTTT. It encodes CASSQYVGALAGTTGNTIYF.

The rearrangement joins TRBV5-6 to TRBJ1-2; D gene ambiguous. Germline CDR1 SGHDT, CDR2 YYEEEE. This CDR3 contains 13 residues. Deletions cut 0 bases from V and 6 bases from J, with 9 bases between. CDR3: CASSLDGINGYTF. The CDR3 nucleotides read TGTGCCAGCAGCTTGGATGGGATCAATGGCTACACCTTC.

The V call is TRBV3-1 (or the pseudogene TRBV3-2), the J call TRBJ2-2, with 7 nucleotides matching TRBD1. CDR1 is LGHDT, CDR2 YNNKEL, per germline (reference sequence). The CDR3 covers 17 residues. With V trimmed by 7 bases and J by 2 bases, 13 bases remained unmatched. CDR3 sequence reads: CASTGAPGQRNTGELFF. In DNA, the CDR3 is TGTGCCAGCACCGGAGCCCCGGGACAGAGAAACACCGGGGAGCTGTTTTTT.

The chain recombines TRBV19 with TRBJ2-1; 7 positions match TRBD1. The CDR3 is 14 amino acids. The V segment lost 2 bases and the J segment 6 bases; nucleotides outside the gene matches: 4. Germline CDR1 reads LNHDA; CDR2 reads SQIVND (reference sequence). The CDR3 DNA is TGTGCCAGTAGTATATTGACAGGGTCCAATGAGCAGTTCTTC. Its translation: CASSILTGSNEQFF. Based on the CDR3 plus reference TRBV19 and TRBJ2-1, the full variable domain is DGGITQSPKYLFRKEGQNVTLSCEQNLNHDAMYWYRQDPGQGLRLIYYSQIVNDFQKGDIAEGYSVSREKKESFPLTVTSAQKNPTAFYLCASSILTGSNEQFFGPGTRLTVL.

The J gene is TRBJ2-7, the V gene TRBV6-5; no clear D gene. The CDR3 sequence is 14 residues long. V lost 10 bases, J lost 2 bases, and 18 bases lay in between. Germline V gene lookup returns CDR1 MNHEY and CDR2 SVGAGI. Here the CDR3 reads CATPTPGGPYEQYF. CDR3 nucleotide sequence: TGTGCCACCCCCACTCCAGGCGGTCCCTACGAGCAGTACTTC.

This clone was recorded only once. This chain connects TRBV9 to TRBJ2-4; no firm D call. The CDR3 is 17 amino acids. Trimming took off 2 bases at V and 0 bases at J, with 15 bases between the two ends. Germline-derived CDR1 and CDR2 are SGDLS and YYNGEE. The CDR3 DNA reads TGTGCCAGCAGCGTGCTTCGACGGAGCCTAGCCAAAAACATTCAGTACTTC. This gives the protein CASSVLRRSLAKNIQYF.

This chain joins TRBV27 and TRBJ2-7; D is perhaps TRBD1 (6 bases). Trimming took off 1 base at V and 5 bases at J, with 15 bases between the two ends. CDR1 is MNHEY and CDR2 is SMNVEV in the germline V gene (reference sequence). CDR3 length equals 15 residues. CDR3 region: CASSLWSTGPDEQYF. CDR3 bases: TGTGCCAGCAGTTTATGGTCCACAGGGCCAGACGAGCAGTACTTC.

For the CDR3, the DNA is TGTGCCAGCAGCGTGGGGGACAGCTTAAATACCTACGAGCAGTACTTC. It specifies CASSVGDSLNTYEQYF. The chain employs TRBV9 and TRBJ2-7, with TRBD1 identical over 7 bases. The trim removed 2 bases at V and 2 bases at J, leaving 10 bases unmatched. Per germline, CDR1 SGDLS and CDR2 YYNGEE. The CDR3 has 16 amino acids.

This sequence joins TRBV30 and TRBJ1-2, with 7 positions matching TRBD1. Germline V gives CDR1 GTSNPN, CDR2 SVGIG (reference sequence). The CDR3 has 14 amino acids. J gave up 7 bases and V 2 bases, and 10 bases lay outside the gene matches. For the CDR3, the DNA is TGTGCCTGGAGTACGGCGACAGGGTTGAGTGGCTACACCTTC. This codes for CAWSTATGLSGYTF.

This chain uses TRBV5-1 with TRBJ2-5; a weak D match, TRBD1 (6 bases). Per germline, CDR1 SGHRS and CDR2 YFSETQ. CDR3 length equals 14 residues. V lost 0 bases to trimming and J lost 4 bases, with 10 bases between them. The CDR3: CASSLGQGRETQYF. The CDR3 bases are TGCGCCAGCAGCTTGGGTCAGGGGCGAGAGACCCAGTACTTC.

The V and J genes are TRBV6-6 and TRBJ1-1, with D uncertain. The V end lost 6 bases, the J end lost 1 base, and 6 bases lay between the germline ends. This CDR3 is 12 amino acids long. Per germline, CDR1 MNHNY and CDR2 SVGAGI (reference sequence). The CDR3 loop reads CASSTWNTEAFF. CDR3 bases: TGTGCCAGCAGCACCTGGAACACTGAAGCTTTCTTT.

The genes are TRBV5-1 and TRBJ2-7; tentative D call: TRBD1 (6 bases). Trimming shortened V by 3 bases and J by 7 bases, and 17 bases separated the two germline ends. The V gene's germline CDR1 is SGHRS and CDR2 YFSETQ. The CDR3 is 14 residues long. The CDR3 nucleotides are TGCGCCAGCAGCTCACCTCACACAGGGCCTGAGCAGTACTTC. Translating gives CASSSPHTGPEQYF. Based on the CDR3 plus reference TRBV5-1 and TRBJ2-7, the full variable domain is KAGVTQTPRYLIKTRGQQVTLSCSPISGHRSVSWYQQTPGQGLQFLFEYFSETQRNKGNFPGRFSGRQFSNSRSEMNVSTLELGDSALYLCASSSPHTGPEQYFGPGTRLTVT.

V and J are TRBV6-4 and TRBJ2-3, with 9 bases fitting TRBD2. Trimming at V came to 3 bases and at J to 3 bases, leaving 4 bases not matched to a gene. This CDR3 spans 15 amino acids. CDR1 and CDR2 (germline): MRHNA, SNTAGT. The CDR3 spells CASSEGSGSTDTQYF. The CDR3 DNA sequence: TGTGCCAGCAGTGAGGGTAGCGGGAGTACAGATACGCAGTATTTT.

This chain links TRBV5-6 with TRBJ2-7, with 7 bases that match TRBD2. Germline V CDR1 and CDR2: SGHDT, YYEEEE. CDR3 length equals 15 residues. Losses at the gene ends were 6 bases for V and 2 bases for J; bases not matched to a gene: 11. DNA for the CDR3: TGTGCCAGCACCACGGCGGGGGAGATGGCCTACGAGCAGTACTTC. Translation gives CASTTAGEMAYEQYF.

This chain joins TRBV20-1 and TRBJ2-3; D call uncertain. Per germline, CDR1 DFQATT and CDR2 SNEGSKA (reference sequence). V was trimmed by 4 bases and J by 6 bases, leaving 8 bases between them. The CDR3 totals 11 residues. CDR3 nucleotides: TGCAGTGCTACGTCCTGGGATACGCAGTATTTT. Amino acids: CSATSWDTQYF.

V usage is TRBV7-9 and J usage is TRBJ1-2; D uncertain. The CDR3 has 12 amino acids. V was shortened by 1 base and J by 7 bases, with 7 bases between the two germline ends. CDR1 and CDR2 (germline): SEHNR, FQNEAQ (reference sequence). CDR3 nucleotides: TGTGCCAGCAGCTTAGGAGAAGCTGGCTACACCTTC. Translated: CASSLGEAGYTF.

The rearrangement uses TRBV6-6 and TRBJ2-7; maybe TRBD1 (6 bases). The CDR3 consists of 11 residues. CDR1 is MNHNY, CDR2 SVGAGI, per germline (reference sequence). Trimming pared 7 bases from V and 6 bases from J, leaving 10 bases between. The chain's CDR3 is CASTLGGEQYF. In DNA, the CDR3 is TGTGCCAGCACGCTAGGGGGCGAGCAGTACTTC.

This rearrangement joins TRBV7-8 to TRBJ1-1, with D unclear. V lost 8 bases, J lost 1 base, and 8 bases lay in between. The germline V gene encodes CDR1 SGHVS and CDR2 FQNEAQ. CDR3 length: 12 residues. The CDR3 bases are TGTGCCAGCGGTCCGACGAACACTGAAGCTTTCTTT. Protein sequence: CASGPTNTEAFF.

The chain carries TRBV28 and TRBJ2-7; 8 positions agree with TRBD2. CDR3 length equals 14 residues. The trim removed 7 bases at V and 0 bases at J, leaving 5 bases unmatched. Per the germline V gene, CDR1 is MDHEN and CDR2 is SYDVKM. As DNA, the CDR3 is TGTGCCAGCACCGTAGCGGGGAGCTCCTACGAGCAGTACTTC. Its protein is CASTVAGSSYEQYF.

The genes are TRBV11-3 and TRBJ2-5; TRBD2 matches 8 bases. Germline CDR1 reads SGHNT; CDR2 reads YENEEA. Germline trimming cut 5 bases from V and 3 bases from J; bases unmatched to any gene: 8. CDR3 length: 15 residues. The CDR3 DNA is TGTGCCAGCAGCCCCGGGGTAGCGGGAAAAGAGACCCAGTACTTC. Its protein is CASSPGVAGKETQYF.

The chain links TRBV21-1 to TRBJ2-1; TRBD2 is taken as the D call from the table, unchecked against the DNA. TRBV21-1 is tagged as a pseudogene. The CDR3 runs 16 residues. CDR3 in DNA: TGTGCCAGCAGCAAAAAACTAGCGGGAGCCTACAATGAGCAGTTCTTC. Translating gives CASSKKLAGAYNEQFF.

This chain links TRBV7-8 with TRBJ2-1; perhaps TRBD2 as D (6 bases). Germline-derived CDR1 and CDR2 are SGHVS and FQNEAQ. CDR3 length: 18 amino acids. Trimming removed 3 bases from V and 3 bases from J, with 21 bases in between. The DNA of the CDR3 is TGTGCCAGCAGCTTGACCCGGATTTTGGCGGGACTCTACAATGAGCAGTTCTTC. Residues: CASSLTRILAGLYNEQFF.

This clone was detected a few times. The chain links TRBV6-5 to TRBJ1-5; no clear D gene. Trimming stripped 7 bases from V and 7 bases from J, with 14 bases between. The CDR3 totals 13 residues. CDR1 and CDR2 (germline): MNHEY, SVGAGI. Here the CDR3 DNA reads TGTGCCAGCACCCTCCGTATTGGGCAGCCCCAGCATTTT. Translation: CASTLRIGQPQHF.

The chain joins TRBV4-2 to TRBJ2-3; 7 bases agree with TRBD2. CDR3 size: 15 residues. V lost 1 base and J lost 3; bases outside the gene matches: 4. Germline CDR1 is LGHNA and CDR2 is YNFKEQ. The CDR3, as DNA: TGTGCCAGCAGCCAAGTACTAGCGAATACAGATACGCAGTATTTT. This sequence encodes CASSQVLANTDTQYF.

This clone was recorded a few times. The genes are TRBV28 and TRBJ2-7; D is unresolved. The germline gives CDR1 MDHEN, CDR2 SYDVKM. The CDR3 extends over 13 amino acids. V dropped 8 bases and J dropped 1 base, with 12 bases sitting between them. CDR3 bases: TGTGCCAGCGTGGACGCGGCATCCTACGAGCAGTACTTC. Its translation: CASVDAASYEQYF. The entire variable domain, with the rest obtained from reference TRBV28 and TRBJ2-7, is as follows: DVKVTQSSRYLVKRTGEKVFLECVQDMDHENMFWYRQDPGLGLRLIYFSYDVKMKEKGDIPEGYSVSREKKERFSLILESASTNQTSMYLCASVDAASYEQYFGPGTRLTVT.

The V and J genes are TRBV12-3 or TRBV12-4 and TRBJ2-5; D remains unclear. The CDR3 is 13 amino acids. Trimming cost V 2 bases and J 2 bases, with 6 bases left between them. The DNA of the CDR3 is TGTGCCAGCAGTTTATTGATTCAAGAGACCCAGTACTTC. Translated, it gives CASSLLIQETQYF.

The chain carries TRBV7-3 and TRBJ2-7; 9 bases are a match to TRBD2. The ends lost 8 bases at V and 2 bases at J; junction bases unmatched: 4. CDR3 length equals 13 residues. Per germline, CDR1 SGHTA and CDR2 FQGTGA. In DNA, the CDR3 is TGTGCCAGCGCAGCGGGAGGAACCTACGAGCAGTACTTC. Amino acids: CASAAGGTYEQYF.